These 29 T cell receptor beta chains share one sample of origin, sequenced in a study of cytomegalovirus exposure and HLA in healthy donors. The PCR contained 60 Vbeta and 13 Jbeta primers. Using immunoSEQ multiplex PCR, the repertoire was profiled, and TCRdb retains in-frame clones only, with some absent. Here the sample spans roughly 80,000 clones, approximately 61% being singletons. The material sequenced was PBMCs. All receptors derive from a woman aged 50 to 65 in good health and CMV-seropositive.

This clone was seen a few times. Sequence at one end of the junction differs from germline and may be a read error. The chain recombines TRBV5-1 with TRBJ1-6; 8 bases are shared with TRBD1. The CDR3 consists of 14 residues. From germline, CDR1 is SGHRS and CDR2 YFSETQ. CDR3 loop: CASSHRQGYSPLHF. CDR3 sequence (DNA): TGTGCCAGCAGCCATCGACAGGGGTATTCACCCCTCCACTTT.

The chain couples TRBV11-3 to TRBJ2-5; TRBD2 might be the D (6 bases). Trimming cost V 5 bases and J 4 bases, with 17 bases left between them. CDR1 is SGHNT, CDR2 YENEEA, per germline. There are 15 residues in the CDR3. CDR3 in amino acids: CASSPADGGVETQYF. In DNA, the CDR3 is TGTGCCAGCAGCCCGGCCGACGGGGGTGTAGAGACCCAGTACTTC.

The genes are TRBV9 and TRBJ2-3; TRBD2 matches 7 bases. From germline, CDR1 is SGDLS and CDR2 YYNGEE. V dropped 3 bases and J dropped 1; count of bases not matched to a gene: 5. CDR3 length equals 15 residues. The CDR3 region is CASSARGTGTDTQYF. The CDR3 DNA is TGTGCCAGCAGCGCGCGGGGGACGGGCACAGATACGCAGTATTTT.

This rearrangement joins TRBV5-4 to TRBJ2-5; 9 bases line up with TRBD2. V lost 0 bases, J lost 2 bases, and 5 bases stayed unmatched. The CDR3 is made up of 16 amino acids. Per the germline V gene, CDR1 is SGHNT and CDR2 is YYREEE (reference sequence). This CDR3 reads CASSLDPAGGQETQYF. CDR3 nucleotides: TGTGCCAGCAGCTTGGATCCAGCGGGGGGTCAAGAGACCCAGTACTTC.

The rearrangement joins TRBV7-8 to TRBJ2-3, with D hard to call. Germline-derived CDR1 and CDR2 are SGHVS and FQNEAQ. This CDR3 spans 14 amino acids. V dropped 1 base and J dropped 2 bases, with 7 bases sitting between them. The CDR3 region has the DNA TGTGCCAGCAGCTTAGAAGAGTACACAGATACGCAGTATTTT. Translation: CASSLEEYTDTQYF.

The genes are TRBV9 and TRBJ2-2, with unresolved D. Between the trimmed V and J ends, which lost 0 bases and 5 bases, there was a span of 8 bases. The CDR3 is 14 residues long. In germline, CDR1 is SGDLS, CDR2 YYNGEE. The CDR3 is CASSVAPGTGELFF. In nucleotides, the CDR3 is TGTGCCAGCAGCGTAGCTCCCGGGACCGGGGAGCTGTTTTTT.

V usage is TRBV4-1 and J usage is TRBJ2-5; D is perhaps TRBD1 (6 bases). With 0 bases removed from V and 2 bases from J, the gap between germline ends came to 16 bases. The CDR3 length is 17 residues. CDR1 is MGHRA and CDR2 is YSYEKL in the germline V gene. In DNA, the CDR3 is TGCGCCAGCAGCCAAGAATTAGGACAGTACTTACAAGAGACCCAGTACTTC. Protein sequence: CASSQELGQYLQETQYF.

This clone was picked up a small number of times. V and J are TRBV6-5 and TRBJ2-5; weak D call: TRBD2 (6 bases). The V gene's germline CDR1 is MNHEY and CDR2 SVGAGI. Deletions cut 5 bases from V and 5 bases from J, with 15 bases between. The CDR3 length is 14 residues. CDR3 region: CASSTIPGVETQYF. For the CDR3, the DNA is TGTGCCAGCAGTACCATCCCGGGGGTCGAGACCCAGTACTTC.

In its sample, this clone was seen a few times. This chain connects TRBV29-1 to TRBJ2-1; D may be TRBD2 (5 bases). Trimming pared 7 bases from V and 9 bases from J, leaving 25 bases between. CDR3 length: 15 amino acids. Looked up from germline, CDR1 is SQVTM and CDR2 is ANQGSEA. The CDR3 DNA is TGCAGCGGCCAAGGGAGCAGCATAAAATCCAGTGAGCAGTTCTTC. Protein product: CSGQGSSIKSSEQFF.

V usage is TRBV27 and J usage is TRBJ2-1; D is unresolved. The CDR3 spans 17 residues. Trimming removed 2 bases from V and 5 bases from J, with 19 bases in between. The germline gives CDR1 MNHEY, CDR2 SMNVEV (reference sequence). CDR3 in DNA: TGTGCCAGCAGTTTACGGAGCTCGAAGGTTTCGCACAATGAGCAGTTCTTC. Protein: CASSLRSSKVSHNEQFF.

The chain recombines TRBV5-4 with TRBJ2-5; D is unclear. V was trimmed by 10 bases and J by 2 bases, leaving 6 bases between them. Germline CDR1 reads SGHNT; CDR2 reads YYREEE (reference sequence). The CDR3 totals 10 residues. CDR3 coding DNA: TGTGCCTACAAGCAAGAGACCCAGTACTTC. Translation: CAYKQETQYF. Looking up the rest from reference TRBV5-4 and TRBJ2-5 gives the full variable domain: ETGVTQSPTHLIKTRGQQVTLRCSSQSGHNTVSWYQQALGQGPQFIFQYYREEENGRGNFPPRFSGLQFPNYSSELNVNALELDDSALYLCAYKQETQYFGPGTRLLVL.

The CDR3 loop is CASSLTGLSTDTQYF. In DNA form, the CDR3 reads TGTGCCAGCAGCTTAACTGGCCTTAGCACAGATACGCAGTATTTT. This chain joins TRBV7-3 and TRBJ2-3; no clear D gene. The CDR3 spans 15 residues. Germline V CDR1 and CDR2: SGHTA, FQGTGA. The germline V and J ends were trimmed by 0 bases and 0 bases, with 7 bases remaining between them.

This chain links TRBV11-3 with TRBJ2-2, with TRBD2 matching over 9 bases. J lost 5 bases, V lost 1 base, and 2 bases had no gene match. The CDR3 has 15 amino acids. CDR1 and CDR2 from the germline V gene are SGHNT and YENEEA. CDR3 in DNA: TGTGCCAGCAGCTTAGGTAGCGGGGGAACCGGGGAGCTGTTTTTT. Translation gives CASSLGSGGTGELFF.

Notes on this clone: One end of the junction varies from germline; a read error may be responsible. The CDR3 protein is CASSATGANSEAFF. The CDR3 nucleotides are TGTGCCAGTAGCGCTACAGGGGCGAACTCTGAAGCTTTCTTT. This chain joins TRBV19 and TRBJ1-1, with 7 bases that match TRBD1. The CDR3 has 14 amino acids. Germline lookup yields CDR1 LNHDA and CDR2 SQIVND (reference sequence).

The chain has TRBV15 and TRBJ1-1; 7 bases align to TRBD1. The CDR3 is 15 residues long. J lost 1 base, V lost 4 bases, and 6 bases had no gene match. Germline values: CDR1 LNHNV, CDR2 YYDKDF (reference sequence). CDR3 sequence (DNA): TGTGCCACCAGCAAGAGGCCAGGGGGGAACACTGAAGCTTTCTTT. Amino acids: CATSKRPGGNTEAFF.

This clone was seen a handful of times. This chain joins TRBV5-6 and TRBJ1-1; the D is unclear. With 0 bases removed from V and 0 bases from J, the gap between germline ends came to 6 bases. This CDR3 contains 14 residues. CDR1 and CDR2 from the germline V gene are SGHDT and YYEEEE. The CDR3 here is CASSLEQLNTEAFF. The CDR3 DNA reads as TGTGCCAGCAGCTTGGAACAGTTGAACACTGAAGCTTTCTTT.

Concerning this clone: Other nucleotide sequences from this sample produce the same CDR3. This chain connects TRBV5-1 to TRBJ2-5; a weak D match, TRBD1 (6 bases). V lost 0 bases to trimming and J lost 2 bases, with 14 bases between them. Germline V gene lookup returns CDR1 SGHRS and CDR2 YFSETQ. There are 16 residues in the CDR3. CDR3 region: CASSLGGLADQETQYF. CDR3 coding DNA: TGCGCCAGCAGCTTGGGGGGGCTAGCTGATCAAGAGACCCAGTACTTC.

The chain combines TRBV7-9 with TRBJ1-1, with 9 bases that match TRBD1. J was trimmed by 3 bases and V by 4 bases; bases with no gene match: 9. This CDR3 region has 16 residues. In germline, CDR1 is SEHNR, CDR2 FQNEAQ (reference sequence). The CDR3 DNA reads as TGTGCCAGCAGCTCACCGACAGGGGGTCGGGACACTGAAGCTTTCTTT. Encoded protein: CASSSPTGGRDTEAFF.

The rearrangement uses TRBV4-1 and TRBJ1-2; 9 bases are shared with TRBD1. The CDR3 totals 19 residues. Germline V CDR1 and CDR2: MGHRA, YSYEKL. V lost 3 bases, J lost 0 bases, and 14 bases stayed unmatched. This CDR3 is CASSHRPRDRDMANYGYTF. DNA for the CDR3: TGCGCCAGCAGCCACCGCCCCCGGGACAGGGACATGGCTAACTATGGCTACACCTTC.

The sample holds a few counts of this clone. The junction departs from the called germline gene at one end, perhaps through a read error. The chain combines TRBV7-7 with TRBJ2-3; maybe TRBD2 (5 bases). Looked up from germline, CDR1 is SSHAT and CDR2 is FNYEAQ (reference sequence). This CDR3 has 15 residues. The CDR3 loop reads CASSLKRTSTDTQYF. CDR3 bases: TGTGCTAGCAGCTTAAAACGGACTAGCACAGATACGCAGTATTTT.

This clone was observed a single time. This sequence joins TRBV7-8 and TRBJ2-1, with D perhaps TRBD1 (6 bases). This CDR3 is 15 amino acids long. Trimming left V 5 bases short and J 3 bases short, with 14 bases between. Germline V gene data show CDR1 as SGHVS and CDR2 as FQNEAQ. DNA for the CDR3: TGTGCCAGCAGCAAAACAGGGCCTCTCTACAATGAGCAGTTCTTC. It yields the protein CASSKTGPLYNEQFF. The whole variable domain, remainder taken from reference TRBV7-8 and TRBJ2-1, is GAGVSQSPRYKVAKRGQDVALRCDPISGHVSLFWYQQALGQGPEFLTYFQNEAQLDKSGLPSDRFFAERPEGSVSTLKIQRTQQEDSAVYLCASSKTGPLYNEQFFGPGTRLTVL.

In regard to this clone: An end of the junction does not agree with germline; a read error may underlie this. This rearrangement joins TRBV6-6 to TRBJ1-5; D unresolved. From germline, CDR1 is MNHNY and CDR2 SVGAGI (reference sequence). The CDR3 covers 16 residues. The CDR3 region is CAGSSPEGSNNQPQHF. In DNA form, the CDR3 reads TGTGCCGGCAGTTCCCCGGAGGGCAGTAACAATCAGCCCCAGCATTTT.

The count of this clone is one. The chain is built from TRBV6-5 and TRBJ2-3; D gene unclear. Trimming removed 5 bases from V and 2 bases from J, with 11 bases in between. Germline-derived CDR1 and CDR2 are MNHEY and SVGAGI. The CDR3 length is 14 residues. The CDR3 DNA reads TGTGCCAGCAGTGAACCAGTAAACACAGATACGCAGTATTTT. Amino acid sequence: CASSEPVNTDTQYF.

This clone was observed a few times. The chain links TRBV7-9 to TRBJ1-3; no reliable D call. The germline gives CDR1 SEHNR, CDR2 FQNEAQ (reference sequence). V was pared by 5 bases and J by 4 bases, with 15 bases between. The CDR3 runs 15 residues. The CDR3 reads CASSQTEVPGNTIYF. DNA of the CDR3: TGTGCCAGCAGCCAAACGGAGGTTCCGGGAAACACCATATATTTT.

The rearrangement uses TRBV4-1 and TRBJ1-2, with a possible D match to TRBD1 (6 bases). The CDR3 totals 12 residues. Germline V gives CDR1 MGHRA, CDR2 YSYEKL. V was trimmed by 3 bases and J by 6 bases, leaving 8 bases between them. CDR3: CASSHWTDGYTF. Here the CDR3 DNA reads TGCGCCAGCAGCCACTGGACAGATGGCTACACCTTC.

The V call is TRBV5-4, the J call TRBJ2-2, with a tentative D call TRBD1 (6 bases). The CDR3 runs to 15 residues. V shed 0 bases and J shed 3 bases, with 9 bases lying between them. Germline-derived CDR1 and CDR2 are SGHNT and YYREEE (reference sequence). The CDR3 sequence: CASSLGTGYTGELFF. For the CDR3, the DNA is TGTGCCAGCAGCTTGGGAACAGGGTACACCGGGGAGCTGTTTTTT. Filled out from reference TRBV5-4 and TRBJ2-2, the complete variable domain reads ETGVTQSPTHLIKTRGQQVTLRCSSQSGHNTVSWYQQALGQGPQFIFQYYREEENGRGNFPPRFSGLQFPNYSSELNVNALELDDSALYLCASSLGTGYTGELFFGEGSRLTVL.

This sequence joins TRBV10-3 and TRBJ2-7; 8 bases are shared with TRBD1. The V gene's germline CDR1 is ENHRY and CDR2 SYGVKD. Trimming removed 4 bases from V and 4 bases from J; junction bases left unmatched: 6. The CDR3 is 14 residues long. Here the CDR3 reads CAISGGRGRYEQYF. Written as DNA, the CDR3 is TGTGCCATCAGTGGGGGCAGGGGGCGGTACGAGCAGTACTTC.

The rearrangement links TRBV9 to TRBJ1-6; a possible D gene is TRBD1 (6 bases). The germline V and J ends were trimmed by 0 bases and 6 bases, with 10 bases remaining between them. The CDR3 is made up of 15 amino acids. Germline CDR1 and CDR2: SGDLS and YYNGEE. CDR3 sequence: CASSVEDRTNSPLHF. CDR3 bases: TGTGCCAGCAGCGTAGAAGACAGGACTAATTCACCCCTCCACTTT.

CDR3 in DNA: TGTGCCAGCAGCCAACGACAGGGGGGCCATTACTATGGCTACACCTTC. Translating gives CASSQRQGGHYYGYTF. This chain connects TRBV4-2 to TRBJ1-2, with 9 bases fitting TRBD1. This CDR3 region has 16 residues. The trim removed 2 bases at V and 3 bases at J, leaving 7 bases unmatched. Germline V lookup: CDR1 LGHNA, CDR2 YNFKEQ.